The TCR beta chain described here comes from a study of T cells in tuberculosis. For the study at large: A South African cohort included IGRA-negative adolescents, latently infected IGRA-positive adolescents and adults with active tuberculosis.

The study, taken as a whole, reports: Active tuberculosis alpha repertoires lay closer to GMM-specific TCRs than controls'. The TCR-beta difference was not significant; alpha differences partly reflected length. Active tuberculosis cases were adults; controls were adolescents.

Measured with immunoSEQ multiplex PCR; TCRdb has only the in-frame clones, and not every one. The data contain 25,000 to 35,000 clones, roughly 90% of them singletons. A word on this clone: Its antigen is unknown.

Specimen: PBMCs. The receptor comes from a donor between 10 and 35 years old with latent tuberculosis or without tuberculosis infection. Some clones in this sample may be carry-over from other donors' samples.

The CDR3 region is CASSEPAGGLKTEAFF. Here the CDR3 DNA reads TGTGCCAGCAGTGAACCGGCAGGGGGCTTAAAAACTGAAGCTTTCTTT. This chain connects TRBV2 to TRBJ1-1; 8 bases align to TRBD1. This CDR3 has 16 amino acids. V gave up 2 bases and J gave up 5 bases; unmatched junction bases: 10. Looked up from germline, CDR1 is SNHLY and CDR2 is FYNNEI.